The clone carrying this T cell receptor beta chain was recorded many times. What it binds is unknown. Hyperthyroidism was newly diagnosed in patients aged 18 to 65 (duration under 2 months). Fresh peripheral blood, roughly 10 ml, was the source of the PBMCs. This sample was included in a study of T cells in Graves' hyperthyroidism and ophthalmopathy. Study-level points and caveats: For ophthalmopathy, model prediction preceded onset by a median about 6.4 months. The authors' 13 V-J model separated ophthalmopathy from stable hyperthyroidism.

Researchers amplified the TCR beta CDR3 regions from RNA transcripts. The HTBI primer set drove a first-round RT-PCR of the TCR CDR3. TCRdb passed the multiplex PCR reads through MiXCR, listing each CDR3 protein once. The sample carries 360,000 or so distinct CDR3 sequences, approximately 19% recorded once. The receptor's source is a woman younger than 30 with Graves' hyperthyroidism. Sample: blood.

The CDR3 sequence: CASIEGSGDETQYF. CDR3 DNA: TGTGCCAGCATCGAGGGTAGCGGGGACGAGACCCAGTACTTC. This sequence joins TRBV2 and TRBJ2-5; TRBD2 matches at 8 bases. CDR1 SNHLY and CDR2 FYNNEI come from the germline V gene. CDR3 length: 14 amino acids. The J segment lost 5 bases and the V segment lost 7 bases, leaving 9 bases of the junction unmatched.